The present T cell receptor (beta chain) was sequenced within a study of T cell changes during pregnancy in multiple sclerosis (dated by TCRdb to between 2018 and 2020). Notes on the research overall: In women with multiple sclerosis, the researchers looked at how the T cell repertoire shifted as pregnancy progressed.

Comments on this clone: The antigen this receptor binds is unknown. Per-base quality was not reported, and no clone a single base away is much larger than it.

The library was made by the immunoSEQ multiplex PCR assay. TCRdb took over this immuneACCESS table, retaining in-frame rearrangements with V and J assigned. Such tables are incomplete; in checked studies, under half of the missing clones stem from an unresolved V gene, and the remainder is unexplained. The sample has approximately 70,000 clones on record, 75% to 95% of them singletons. The ten largest clonotypes hold under 3% of the sample. This clonotype originated in a female donor with multiple sclerosis, enrolled in a pregnancy study. Sequenced material: peripheral blood, taken in the first trimester of pregnancy.

The DNA is TGTGCCAGCAGCTTGGGACAGGGACCTCGGGGCTACACCTTC. It specifies CASSLGQGPRGYTF. The chain links TRBV5-6 with TRBJ1-2; 7 central bases correspond to TRBD1. For this chain, trimming is 0 bases at the V end and 8 bases at the J end, and the number of junction bases without a gene match is 7. The CDR3 runs 14 amino acids, cysteine and phenylalanine included. The kept DNA is CDR3 alone, 42 bases in frame from the first base. In the germline V gene, CDR1 corresponds to SGHDT and CDR2 to YYEEEE.